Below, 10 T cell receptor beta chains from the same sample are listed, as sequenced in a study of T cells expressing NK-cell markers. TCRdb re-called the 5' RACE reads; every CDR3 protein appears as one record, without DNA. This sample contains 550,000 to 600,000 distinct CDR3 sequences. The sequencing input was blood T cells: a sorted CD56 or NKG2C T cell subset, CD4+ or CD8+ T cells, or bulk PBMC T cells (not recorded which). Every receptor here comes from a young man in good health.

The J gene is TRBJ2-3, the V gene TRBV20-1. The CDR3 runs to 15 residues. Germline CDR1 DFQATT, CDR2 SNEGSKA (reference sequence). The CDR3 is CSARGGSESTDTQYF.

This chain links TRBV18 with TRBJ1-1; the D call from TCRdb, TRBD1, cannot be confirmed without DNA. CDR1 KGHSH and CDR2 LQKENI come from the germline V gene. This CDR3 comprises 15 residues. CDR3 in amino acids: CASSPFFRGNTEAFF.

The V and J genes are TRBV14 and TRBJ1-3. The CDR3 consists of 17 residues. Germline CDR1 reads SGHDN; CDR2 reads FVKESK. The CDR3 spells CASSQRFKARDGNTIYF.

CDR3: CASSLRVSYGYTF. The genes are TRBV5-5 and TRBJ1-2. Germline CDR1 reads SGHKS; CDR2 reads YYEKEE (reference sequence). This CDR3 region has 13 residues.

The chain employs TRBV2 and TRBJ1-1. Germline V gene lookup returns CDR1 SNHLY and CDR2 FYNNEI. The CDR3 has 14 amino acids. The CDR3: CASSRRTLNTEAFF. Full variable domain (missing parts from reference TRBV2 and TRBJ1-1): EPEVTQTPSHQVTQMGQEVILRCVPISNHLYFYWYRQILGQKVEFLVSFYNNEISEKSEIFDDQFSVERPDGSNFTLKIRSTKLEDSAMYFCASSRRTLNTEAFFGQGTRLTVV.

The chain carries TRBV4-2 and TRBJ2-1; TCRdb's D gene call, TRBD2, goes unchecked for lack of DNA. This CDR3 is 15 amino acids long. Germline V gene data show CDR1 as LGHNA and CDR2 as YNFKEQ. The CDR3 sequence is CASSQGTSADNEQFF.

This CDR3 reads CASSLAATLSYEQYF. The genes are TRBV7-9 and TRBJ2-7. Germline CDR1 is SEHNR and CDR2 is FQNEAQ (reference sequence). CDR3 length: 15 amino acids.

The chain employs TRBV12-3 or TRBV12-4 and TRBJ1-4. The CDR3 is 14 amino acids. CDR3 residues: CASRNRDGNEKLFF.

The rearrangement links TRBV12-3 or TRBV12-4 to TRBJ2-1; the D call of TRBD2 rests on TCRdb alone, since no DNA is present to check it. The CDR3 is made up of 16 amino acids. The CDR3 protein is CASSSRIAGNRNEQFF.

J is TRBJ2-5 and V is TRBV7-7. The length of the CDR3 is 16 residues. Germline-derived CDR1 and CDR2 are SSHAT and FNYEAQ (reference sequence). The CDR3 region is CASSPPQPNTQETQYF.